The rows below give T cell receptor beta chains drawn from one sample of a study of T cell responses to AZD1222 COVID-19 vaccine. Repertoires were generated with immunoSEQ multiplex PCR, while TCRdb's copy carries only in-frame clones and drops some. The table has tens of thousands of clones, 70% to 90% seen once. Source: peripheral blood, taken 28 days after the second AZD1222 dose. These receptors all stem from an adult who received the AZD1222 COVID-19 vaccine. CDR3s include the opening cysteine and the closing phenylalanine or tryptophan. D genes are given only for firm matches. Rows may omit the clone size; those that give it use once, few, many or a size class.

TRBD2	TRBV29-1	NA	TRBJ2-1	CSTTSGRRSYNEQFF	TGCAGCACCACTAGCGGGAGACGATCCTACAATGAGCAGTTCTTC
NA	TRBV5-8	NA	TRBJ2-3	CASSPGLGQGLNTQYF	TGTGCCAGCAGCCCGGGTCTCGGTCAGGGGCTAAATACGCAGTATTTT
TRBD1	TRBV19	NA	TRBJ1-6	CASSGQGTNSPLHF	TGTGCCAGTAGCGGACAGGGCACTAATTCACCCCTCCACTTT
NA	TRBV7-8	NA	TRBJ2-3	CASSPMGMGTSRTDTQYF	TGTGCCAGCAGCCCGATGGGGATGGGGACCTCTCGCACAGATACGCAGTATTTT
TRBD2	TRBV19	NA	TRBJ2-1	CASSRPPGGGRYNEQFF	TGTGCCAGTAGTAGGCCCCCGGGGGGGGGAAGGTACAATGAGCAGTTCTTC
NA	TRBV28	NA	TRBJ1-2	CASSPVRTNYGYTF	TGTGCCAGCAGCCCAGTCAGGACTAACTATGGCTACACCTTC
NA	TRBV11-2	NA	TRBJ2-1	CASSLESIVNEQFF	TGTGCCAGCAGCTTAGAATCAATAGTAAATGAGCAGTTCTTC
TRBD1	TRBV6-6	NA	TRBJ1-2	CASSYSVSGGNYGYTF	TGTGCCAGCAGTTACTCGGTGTCAGGGGGAAACTATGGCTACACCTTC
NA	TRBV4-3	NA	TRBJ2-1	CASSQDLIKGNEQFF	TGCGCCAGCAGCCAAGATTTAATTAAGGGCAATGAGCAGTTCTTC
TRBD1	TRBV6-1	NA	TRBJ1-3	CASSESGGRNTIYF	TGTGCCAGCAGTGAATCAGGGGGCAGAAACACCATATATTTT
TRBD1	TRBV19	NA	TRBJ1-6	CASSIGQGNSPLHF	TGTGCCAGTAGTATCGGACAGGGTAATTCACCCCTCCACTTT
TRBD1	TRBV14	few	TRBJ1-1	CASSQVWDSSYTEAFF	TGTGCCAGCAGCCAAGTTTGGGACAGTTCATACACTGAAGCTTTCTTT
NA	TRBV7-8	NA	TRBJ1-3	CASSPREDGNTIYF	TGTGCCAGCAGCCCGCGGGAGGACGGAAACACCATATATTTT
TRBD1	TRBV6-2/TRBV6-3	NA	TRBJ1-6	CASSSPTGDNSPLHF	TGTGCCAGCAGTTCCCCGACAGGGGACAATTCACCCCTCCACTTT
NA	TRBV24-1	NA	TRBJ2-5	CATSEHWGETQYF	TGTGCCACCAGTGAGCACTGGGGGGAGACCCAGTACTTC
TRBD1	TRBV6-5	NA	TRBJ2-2	CASSIDRGNTGELFF	TGTGCCAGCAGTATCGACAGGGGGAACACCGGGGAGCTGTTTTTT
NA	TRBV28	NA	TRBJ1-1	CASSVQESFTEAFF	TGTGCCAGCAGCGTCCAGGAGTCTTTCACTGAAGCTTTCTTT
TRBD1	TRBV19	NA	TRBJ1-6	CASSITGTAYNSPLHF	TGTGCCAGTAGTATCACCGGGACAGCCTATAATTCACCCCTCCACTTT
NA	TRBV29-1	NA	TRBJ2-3	CSVEGRGDTQYF	TGCAGCGTTGAAGGCCGGGGAGATACGCAGTATTTT
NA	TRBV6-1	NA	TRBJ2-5	CASSEGDIYQETQYF	TGTGCCAGCAGTGAGGGGGACATATACCAAGAGACCCAGTACTTC
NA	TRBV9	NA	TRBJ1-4	CASSGIRGQNEKLFF	TGTGCCAGCAGCGGAATCAGGGGCCAGAACGAAAAACTGTTTTTT
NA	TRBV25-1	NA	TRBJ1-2	CASSKGQNYGYTF	TGTGCCAGCAGTAAGGGACAAAACTATGGCTACACCTTC
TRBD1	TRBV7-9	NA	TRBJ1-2	CASSLEWDSYGYTF	TGTGCCAGCAGCTTAGAGTGGGACAGCTATGGCTACACCTTC
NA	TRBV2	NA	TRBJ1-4	CASSVPKIGLGGGEKLFF	TGTGCCAGCAGTGTTCCTAAAATCGGCTTAGGGGGGGGCGAAAAACTGTTTTTT
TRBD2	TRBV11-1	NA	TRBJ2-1	CASSPGLAYNEQFF	TGTGCCAGCAGCCCGGGACTAGCTTACAATGAGCAGTTCTTC
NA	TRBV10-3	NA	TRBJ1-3	CAISAGTADPSGNTIYF	TGTGCCATCAGCGCCGGGACTGCCGATCCTTCTGGAAACACCATATATTTT
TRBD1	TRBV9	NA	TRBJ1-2	CASSVDTGDGYTF	TGTGCCAGCAGCGTAGATACAGGGGATGGCTACACCTTC
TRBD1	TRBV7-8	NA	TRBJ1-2	CASRAHGQGNYGYTF	TGTGCCAGCAGAGCCCATGGACAGGGCAACTATGGCTACACCTTC
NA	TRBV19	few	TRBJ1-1	CASRDPKEGAFF	TGTGCCAGCCGGGACCCCAAGGAGGGGGCTTTCTTT
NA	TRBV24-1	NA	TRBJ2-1	CATSDDQAYNEQFF	TGTGCCACCAGTGATGACCAGGCCTACAATGAGCAGTTCTTC
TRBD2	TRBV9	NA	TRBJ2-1	CASSVSGRAKGEQFF	TGTGCCAGCAGCGTTAGCGGGAGGGCCAAAGGGGAGCAGTTCTTC
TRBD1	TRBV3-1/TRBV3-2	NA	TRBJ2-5	CASSLTGGIETQYF	TGTGCCAGCAGCCTGACAGGGGGCATCGAGACCCAGTACTTC
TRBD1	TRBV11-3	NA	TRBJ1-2	CASSPTGVYGYTF	TGTGCCAGCAGCCCGACAGGGGTCTATGGCTACACCTTC
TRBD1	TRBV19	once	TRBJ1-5	CASSIWTGFQPQHF	TGTGCCAGTAGTATTTGGACAGGGTTCCAGCCCCAGCATTTT
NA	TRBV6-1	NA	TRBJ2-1	CASSEGLGSYNEQFF	TGTGCCAGCAGTGAAGGTCTAGGATCCTACAATGAGCAGTTCTTC
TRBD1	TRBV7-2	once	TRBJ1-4	CASSPGQGGGEKLFF	TGTGCCAGCAGCCCCGGACAGGGCGGGGGTGAAAAACTGTTTTTT
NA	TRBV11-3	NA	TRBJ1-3	CASSKKQRPSGNTIYF	TGTGCCAGCAGTAAAAAACAGAGACCCTCTGGAAACACCATATATTTT
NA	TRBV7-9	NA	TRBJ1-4	CASSFSRGMANEKLFF	TGTGCCAGCAGCTTTTCCCGGGGCATGGCTAATGAAAAACTGTTTTTT
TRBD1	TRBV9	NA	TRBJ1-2	CASSVVTGGADGYTF	TGTGCCAGCAGCGTAGTGACAGGGGGCGCGGATGGCTACACCTTC
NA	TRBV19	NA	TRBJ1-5	CASSMSSSPQHF	TGTGCCAGTAGTATGTCCTCGTCGCCCCAGCATTTT
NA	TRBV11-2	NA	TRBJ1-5	CASSWSRGYNQPQHF	TGTGCCAGCAGCTGGTCACGGGGGTACAATCAGCCCCAGCATTTT
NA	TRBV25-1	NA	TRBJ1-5	CASSVGSNQPQHF	TGTGCCAGCAGTGTGGGTAGCAATCAGCCCCAGCATTTT
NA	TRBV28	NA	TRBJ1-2	CATRGQEGTYGYTF	TGTGCCACAAGAGGGCAGGAGGGAACGTATGGCTACACCTTC
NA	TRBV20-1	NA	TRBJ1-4	CSASFEQKLFF	TGCAGTGCTAGTTTCGAACAAAAACTGTTTTTT
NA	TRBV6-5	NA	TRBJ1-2	CASSYSSGMYGYTF	TGTGCCAGCAGTTACTCATCAGGGATGTATGGCTACACCTTC
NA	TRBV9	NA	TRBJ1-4	CASSVGVERGEKLFF	TGTGCCAGCAGCGTAGGAGTGGAGAGGGGGGAAAAACTGTTTTTT
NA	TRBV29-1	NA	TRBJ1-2	CSVPHRGRMEGYTF	TGCAGCGTCCCCCACCGGGGGCGGATGGAAGGCTACACCTTC
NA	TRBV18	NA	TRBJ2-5	CASSRNTFGEEKETQYF	TGTGCCAGCTCACGCAACACATTTGGGGAGGAAAAAGAGACCCAGTACTTC
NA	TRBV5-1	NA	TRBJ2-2	CASSLGGTNTGELFF	TGCGCCAGCAGCTTGGGCGGGACGAACACCGGGGAGCTGTTTTTT
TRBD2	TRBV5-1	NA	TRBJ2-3	CASSLRAGGGDTQYF	TGCGCCAGCAGCCTACGAGCGGGGGGAGGAGATACGCAGTATTTT
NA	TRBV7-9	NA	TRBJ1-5	CASSLGRSGVSNQPQHF	TGTGCCAGCAGCTTAGGGAGGTCTGGGGTTAGCAATCAGCCCCAGCATTTT
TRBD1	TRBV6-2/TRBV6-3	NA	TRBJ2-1	CASSSRDRAYNEQFF	TGTGCCAGCAGTTCCCGGGACAGGGCCTACAATGAGCAGTTCTTC
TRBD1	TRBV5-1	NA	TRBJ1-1	CASSLRGQGNTEAFF	TGCGCCAGCAGCTTGAGGGGACAGGGGAACACTGAAGCTTTCTTT
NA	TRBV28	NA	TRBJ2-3	CASSLIGGVEGDTQYF	TGTGCCAGCAGTTTAATAGGGGGAGTGGAAGGAGATACGCAGTATTTT
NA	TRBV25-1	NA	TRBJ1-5	CASSVGRGNQPQHF	TGTGCCAGCAGTGTAGGACGGGGGAATCAGCCCCAGCATTTT
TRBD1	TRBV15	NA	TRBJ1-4	CATSAERTGAEKLFF	TGTGCCACCAGCGCCGAGCGAACAGGGGCTGAAAAACTGTTTTTT
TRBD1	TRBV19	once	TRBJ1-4	CASSTIGQGDEKLFF	TGTGCCAGTAGTACCATCGGACAGGGGGACGAAAAACTGTTTTTT
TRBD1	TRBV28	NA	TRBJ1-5	CASRTGTGAQPQHF	TGTGCCAGCAGAACCGGGACAGGAGCTCAGCCCCAGCATTTT
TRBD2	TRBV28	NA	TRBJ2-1	CASSSLAGGTNEQFF	TGTGCCAGCAGTTCCCTAGCGGGAGGGACCAATGAGCAGTTCTTC
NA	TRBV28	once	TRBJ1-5	CASSPPNQPQHF	TGTGCCAGCAGTCCACCCAATCAGCCCCAGCATTTT